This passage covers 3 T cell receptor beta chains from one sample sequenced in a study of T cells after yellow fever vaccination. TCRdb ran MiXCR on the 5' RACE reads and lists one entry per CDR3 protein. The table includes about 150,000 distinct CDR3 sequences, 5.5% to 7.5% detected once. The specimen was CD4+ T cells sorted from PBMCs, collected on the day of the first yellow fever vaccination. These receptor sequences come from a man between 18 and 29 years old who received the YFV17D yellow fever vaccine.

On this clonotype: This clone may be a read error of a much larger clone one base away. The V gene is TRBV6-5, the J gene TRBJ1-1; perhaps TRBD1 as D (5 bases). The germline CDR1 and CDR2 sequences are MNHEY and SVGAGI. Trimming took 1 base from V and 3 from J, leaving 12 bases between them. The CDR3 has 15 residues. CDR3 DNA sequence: TGTGCCAGCAGTTACTTCCCGGAGACAGACACTGAAGCTTTCTTT. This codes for CASSYFPETDTEAFF.

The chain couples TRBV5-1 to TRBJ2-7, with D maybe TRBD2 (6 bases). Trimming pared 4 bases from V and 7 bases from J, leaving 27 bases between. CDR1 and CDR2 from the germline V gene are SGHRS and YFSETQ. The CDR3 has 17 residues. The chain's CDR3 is CASSLPGSTPTGGEQYF. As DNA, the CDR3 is TGCGCCAGCAGCCTGCCGGGGAGTACCCCTACTGGGGGGGAGCAGTACTTC.

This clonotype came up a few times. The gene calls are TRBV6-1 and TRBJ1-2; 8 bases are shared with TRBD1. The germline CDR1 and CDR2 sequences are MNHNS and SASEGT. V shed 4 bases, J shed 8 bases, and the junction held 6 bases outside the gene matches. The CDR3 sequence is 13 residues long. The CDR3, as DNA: TGTGCCAGCAGTGGAGGGACAGGTAGAGGCTACACCTTC. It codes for CASSGGTGRGYTF.